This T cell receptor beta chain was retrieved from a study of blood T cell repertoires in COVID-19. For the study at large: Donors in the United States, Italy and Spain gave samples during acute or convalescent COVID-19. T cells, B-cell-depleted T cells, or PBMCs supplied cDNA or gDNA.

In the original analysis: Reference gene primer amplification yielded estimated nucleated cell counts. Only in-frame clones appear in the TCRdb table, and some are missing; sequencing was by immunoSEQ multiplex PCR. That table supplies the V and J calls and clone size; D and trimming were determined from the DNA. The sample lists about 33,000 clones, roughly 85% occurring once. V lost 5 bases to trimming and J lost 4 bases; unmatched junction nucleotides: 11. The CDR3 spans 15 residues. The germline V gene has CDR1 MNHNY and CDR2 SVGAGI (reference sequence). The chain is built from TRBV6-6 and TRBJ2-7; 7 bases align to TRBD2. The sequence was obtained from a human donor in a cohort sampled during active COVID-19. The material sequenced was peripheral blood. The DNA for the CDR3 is TGTGCCAGCAGTCGGCCCGGGGAGGGGACGTACGAGCAGTACTTC. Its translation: CASSRPGEGTYEQYF.